The sequence of this T cell receptor beta chain was determined in a study of blood T cell repertoires in COVID-19 (dated by TCRdb to about 2020). General notes on the study: Collaborator samples came from the United States, Italy and Spain and covered acute and convalescent phases of COVID-19. Sample metadata almost always included a de-identified subject ID, COVID-19 status, age in years and sex. The prospective study material was composed of cDNA or gDNA derived from T cells, B-cell-depleted T cells, or PBMCs. A freely available public database, intended as a resource for researchers studying the immune response to SARS-CoV-2, is where the repertoires were released. Where available, HLA class I and class II types were obtained from metadata supplied by the sample provider rather than from assay-based typing. Deeply sampled blood TCRbeta repertoires from subjects exposed to, actively infected with, or recovered from COVID-19 were included in the dataset. Samples were obtained from the ongoing ImmuneRACE study (first 160 participants) and from over 1,000 subjects provided by 6 global collaborators. Results the study describes overall, beyond this receptor: Clinical and demographic metadata were provided uncurated, with the amount varying by source and participant.

TCRbeta CDR3 regions were amplified from genomic DNA using the immunoSEQ Assay, a bias-controlled multiplex PCR. Per the original workflow: Within the assay, amplification of reference gene primers was used to estimate how many nucleated cells each sample contained. Sequence reads were collapsed and filtered to measure the absolute abundance of every unique TCRbeta CDR3 rearrangement. For each sample, productive Simpson clonality was calculated as the square root of Simpson's diversity index across productive rearrangements. TCRdb mirrors the immuneACCESS table, restricted to in-frame sequences. Some clones are absent from its copies; in checked studies, under half trace to an unresolved V gene, and the reason for the others is unknown. Clone size and the V and J calls come from that table; the DNA yielded D and trimming. Within this sample are roughly 400,000 clones, with 70% to 90% of them counted one time only. Of the sample, 2% to 2.5% is held by the ten largest clones.

A word on this clone: This receptor's antigen is unknown. Nothing much larger sits one base from this clone, and base qualities are not available.

In the prospective study, participants were roughly 18 to 100 years old, resided in around 25 geographic areas of the United States, and were enrolled through a virtual design. In the prospective study, participants were assigned to cohorts based on the clinical history participants reported in a screening survey and a study questionnaire. Mobile phlebotomists in the prospective study collected whole blood, serum and a nasopharyngeal or oropharyngeal swab from every participant. Prospective study participants could optionally give additional blood draws and questionnaires over a roughly two-month period. Before DNA extraction, prospective study blood samples were shipped either frozen or at room temperature. The junction shows trimming of 6 bases on V and 0 bases on J, plus 15 bases between the germline ends. CDR1 and CDR2 are drawn from the germline V gene: MGHRA, YSYEKL. The CDR3 numbers 16 residues from cysteine through phenylalanine. Just the 48-base CDR3 DNA is kept, in frame starting at base 1.

Sample: PBMCs or T cells enriched from blood (not recorded which). The sequence came from a woman aged 40 to 50 with acute COVID-19. The sequence is built from TRBV4-1 and TRBJ1-5; a tentative D match to TRBD1 spans 5 bases. The CDR3 protein sequence reads: CASRGVTENSNQPQHF. Read as DNA, the sequence is TGCGCCAGCAGGGGTGTGACAGAGAATAGCAATCAGCCCCAGCATTTT.